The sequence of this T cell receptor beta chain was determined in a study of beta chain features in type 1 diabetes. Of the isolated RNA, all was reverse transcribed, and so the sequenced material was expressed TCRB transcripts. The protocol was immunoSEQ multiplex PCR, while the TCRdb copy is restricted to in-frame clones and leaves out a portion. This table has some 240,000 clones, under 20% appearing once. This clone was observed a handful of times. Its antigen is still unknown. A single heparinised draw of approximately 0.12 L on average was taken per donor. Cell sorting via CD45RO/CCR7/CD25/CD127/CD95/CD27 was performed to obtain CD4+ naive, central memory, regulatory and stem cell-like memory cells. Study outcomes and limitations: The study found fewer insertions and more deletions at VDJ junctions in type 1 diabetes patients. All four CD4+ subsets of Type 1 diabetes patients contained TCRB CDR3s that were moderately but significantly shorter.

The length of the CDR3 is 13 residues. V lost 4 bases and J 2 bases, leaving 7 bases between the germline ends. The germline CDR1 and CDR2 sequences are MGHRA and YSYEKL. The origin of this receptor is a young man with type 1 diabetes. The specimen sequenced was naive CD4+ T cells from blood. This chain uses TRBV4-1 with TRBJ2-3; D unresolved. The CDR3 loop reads CASSPQLTDTQYF. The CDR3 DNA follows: TGCGCCAGCAGCCCGCAACTCACAGATACGCAGTATTTT.